This T cell receptor beta chain originates from a study of T cell repertoires in cytomegalovirus infection. About the research overall: Public TCR beta signature analysis indicated the presence of both CMV infection and matching HLA type. Whole-study results and caveats: Predominance within the ex vivo response was attributable to HLA-C-restricted CMV-specific TCR beta clonotypes. Carriers of CMV plus the relevant HLA were identified by cumulative public TCR beta family frequency.

This CDR3 is built from 15 residues. Germline V gene sequence: CDR1 SQVTM, CDR2 ANQGSEA. TCRdb used MiXCR to reprocess the reads, holding one entry per CDR3 protein. The table shows hundreds of thousands of distinct CDR3 sequences, with approximately 24% occurring only once. This clonotype has more than one count but fewer than ten. Its antigen remains unknown. Germline and junction disagree at one end, which may indicate a read error. This chain links TRBV29-1 with TRBJ2-2; D tentatively reads TRBD1 or TRBD2 (5 bases each). This clonotype originated in a human donor in good health (CMV status not recorded). Some clones in this sample may be carry-over from other donors' samples. Sequencing was done on a sample of CD8+ T cells from PBMCs. CDR3 DNA sequence: TGTAGCGTTGAACTGGGAGCCAGGGCATCCGGGGAGCTGTTTTTT. It translates to CSVELGARASGELFF.